This TCR beta chain appears in the sequencing data of a study of control samples from healthy donors and cancer patients. Profiling relied on immunoSEQ multiplex PCR, and the TCRdb table lists in-frame clones only, not all of them. The table lists approximately 120,000 clones, about nine tenths of them singletons. There are 14 residues in the CDR3. Trimming took off 2 bases at V and 1 base at J, with 8 bases between the two ends. In germline, CDR1 is MNHNY, CDR2 SVGAGI (reference sequence). The source material was blood. The TCR sequence derives from a human donor in good health. The donor label of this sample is uncertain. The chain joins TRBV6-6 to TRBJ1-1, with D possibly TRBD1 on 6 matching bases. The CDR3 region is CASSYQGKNTEAFF. CDR3 bases: TGTGCCAGCAGTTACCAGGGGAAGAACACTGAAGCTTTCTTT.